The source of this TCR beta chain is a study of identical twins. Study conclusions and caveats: Cord blood beta clonotypes present at high abundance carried fewer insertions; no such pattern appeared in memory repertoires. Out-of-frame beta chain sequences displayed weaker excess sharing between twins. Within twin pairs, the out-of-frame alpha sequences they shared showed excess low generation probability. Cross-sectional statistical analysis was relied on for the conclusions, without the same donors being followed.

Remarks on this clonotype: Its target is not known.

The germline V gene has CDR1 LGHNA and CDR2 YNFKEQ. V gave up 0 bases and J gave up 8 bases; unmatched junction bases: 8. CDR3 size: 15 residues. TCRdb re-derived calls from the 5' RACE reads in MiXCR, one entry per CDR3 protein. The profile shows roughly 1,500,000 distinct CDR3 sequences, about 31% of them singletons. Sequencing was carried out using cord blood. The receptor was isolated from a newborn girl in good health. The V gene is TRBV4-2, the J gene TRBJ1-2, with 8 bases identical to TRBD1. CDR3 sequence (DNA): TGTGCCAGCAGCCAAGATCGGCAGGGGGCGCACGGCTACACCTTC. It specifies CASSQDRQGAHGYTF.